This TCR beta chain derives from a study of blood T cell repertoires in COVID-19. Study-level background: There were acute and convalescent COVID-19 samples, and they came from the United States, Italy and Spain. PBMCs, B-cell-depleted T cells, or T cells were the source of the cDNA or gDNA that made up the material.

Authors' analysis steps: Cell counts per sample came from amplifying reference gene primers. Clones were sequenced by immunoSEQ multiplex PCR, and TCRdb holds only the in-frame ones, with some missing. V and J calls plus clone size are reproduced from that table; the DNA served to infer D and trimming. The data show 200,000 to 300,000 clones, roughly 90% seen once. Germline CDR1 and CDR2: LGHDT and YNNKEL (reference sequence). The CDR3 has 12 amino acids. Trimming stripped 3 bases from V and 5 bases from J, with 6 bases between. The sequenced material came from peripheral blood. The chain is built from TRBV3-1 (or the pseudogene TRBV3-2) and TRBJ2-3, with no clear D. The receptor comes from a man in his sixties who had recovered from COVID-19. The CDR3: CASSQAQDTQYF. CDR3 DNA sequence: TGTGCCAGCAGCCAGGCCCAAGATACGCAGTATTTT.